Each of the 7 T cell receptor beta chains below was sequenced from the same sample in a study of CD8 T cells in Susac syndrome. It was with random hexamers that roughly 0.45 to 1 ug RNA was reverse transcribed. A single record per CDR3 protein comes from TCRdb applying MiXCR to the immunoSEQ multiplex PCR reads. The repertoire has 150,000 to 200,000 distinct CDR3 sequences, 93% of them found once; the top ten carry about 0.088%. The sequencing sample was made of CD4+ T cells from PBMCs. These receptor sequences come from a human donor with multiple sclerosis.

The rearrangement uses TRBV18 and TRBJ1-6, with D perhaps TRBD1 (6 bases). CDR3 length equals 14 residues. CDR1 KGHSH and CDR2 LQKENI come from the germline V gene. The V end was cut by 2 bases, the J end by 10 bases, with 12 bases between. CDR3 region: CASSPTGFESPLHF. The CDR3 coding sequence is TGTGCCAGCTCACCAACAGGGTTCGAGTCACCCCTCCACTTT.

The CDR3 spells CASSLDGDIQYF. CDR3 bases: TGTGCCAGCAGCTTAGACGGGGACATTCAGTACTTC. The rearrangement uses TRBV7-9 and TRBJ2-4; a weak D match, TRBD2 (5 bases). This CDR3 contains 12 residues. CDR1 SEHNR and CDR2 FQNEAQ come from the germline V gene (reference sequence). V lost 1 base and J lost 8, with 6 bases in between.

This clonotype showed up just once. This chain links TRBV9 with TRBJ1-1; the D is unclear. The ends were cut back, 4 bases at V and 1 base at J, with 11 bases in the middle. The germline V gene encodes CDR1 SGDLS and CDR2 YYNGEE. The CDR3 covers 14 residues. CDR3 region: CASSPTGENTEAFF. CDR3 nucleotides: TGTGCCAGCAGCCCTACCGGGGAGAACACTGAAGCTTTCTTT.

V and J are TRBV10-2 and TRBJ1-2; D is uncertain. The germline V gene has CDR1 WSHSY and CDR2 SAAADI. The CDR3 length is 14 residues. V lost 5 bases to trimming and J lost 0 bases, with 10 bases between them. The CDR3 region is CASSLDPANYGYTF. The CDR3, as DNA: TGCGCCAGCAGTTTGGACCCAGCTAACTATGGCTACACCTTC.

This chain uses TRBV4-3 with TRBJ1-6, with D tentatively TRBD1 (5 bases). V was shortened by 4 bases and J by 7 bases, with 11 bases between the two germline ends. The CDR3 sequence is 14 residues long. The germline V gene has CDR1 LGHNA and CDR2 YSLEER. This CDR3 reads CASSLRQSNSPLHF. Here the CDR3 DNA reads TGCGCCAGCAGCCTAAGACAGTCGAATTCACCCCTCCACTTT.

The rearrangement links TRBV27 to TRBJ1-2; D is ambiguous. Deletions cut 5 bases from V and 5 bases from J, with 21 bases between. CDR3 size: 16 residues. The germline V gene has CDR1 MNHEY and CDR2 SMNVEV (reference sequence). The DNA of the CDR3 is TGTGCCAGCAGTCCACTGGGTTCTGACGGATTGTATGGCTACACCTTC. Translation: CASSPLGSDGLYGYTF.

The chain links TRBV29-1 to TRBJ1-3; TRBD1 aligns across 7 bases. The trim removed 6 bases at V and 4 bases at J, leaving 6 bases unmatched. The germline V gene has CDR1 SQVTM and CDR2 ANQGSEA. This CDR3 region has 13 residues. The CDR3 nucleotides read TGCAGCGTCAATCGACAGGGAGGAAACACCATATATTTT. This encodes CSVNRQGGNTIYF.